The 8 T cell receptor beta chains given below trace back to one sample, sequenced in a study of T cells in narcolepsy. Assay: immunoSEQ multiplex PCR; the TCRdb copy retains only in-frame clones and omits some. In the table there are more than 30,000 clones, around 86% of which are singletons. The sequencing sample was made of memory (CD45RA-) CD4+ T cells from blood. Receptors originate from a human donor in good health.

This chain links TRBV2 with TRBJ1-5; D is unclear. From germline, CDR1 is SNHLY and CDR2 FYNNEI. V lost 6 bases and J 8 bases, leaving 17 bases between the germline ends. The CDR3 is 14 amino acids. The CDR3 DNA is TGTGCCAGCAGGTGGACGGGTCAGGTGGAGCCCCAGCATTTT. Its protein is CASRWTGQVEPQHF.

The chain uses TRBV7-6 and TRBJ1-3; D remains ambiguous. This CDR3 has 14 amino acids. CDR1 SGHVS and CDR2 FNYEAQ come from the germline V gene. The ends were cut back, 2 bases at V and 4 bases at J, with 9 bases in the middle. CDR3 nucleotide sequence: TGTGCCAGCAGCTTACGTGACGGGGGAAACACCATATATTTT. Protein sequence: CASSLRDGGNTIYF.

V gene TRBV6-4 combines with J gene TRBJ2-3, with a tentative D call TRBD1 (6 bases). The CDR3 has 17 amino acids. Looked up from germline, CDR1 is MRHNA and CDR2 is SNTAGT. Between the trimmed V and J ends, which lost 8 bases and 1 base, there was a span of 22 bases. The CDR3 spells CASSSCSGQGRTDTQYF. The CDR3 bases are TGTGCCAGCTCCTCGTGCTCGGGGCAGGGGCGCACAGATACGCAGTATTTT.

The rearrangement links TRBV6-6 to TRBJ2-5; TRBD2 might be the D (5 bases). CDR3 size: 11 residues. With 8 bases removed from V and 2 bases from J, the gap between germline ends came to 6 bases. Germline CDR1 is MNHNY and CDR2 is SVGAGI (reference sequence). This CDR3 reads CASGGQETQYF. The DNA for the CDR3 is TGTGCCAGCGGAGGTCAAGAGACCCAGTACTTC.

The V gene is TRBV7-2, the J gene TRBJ1-6; 9 bases map to TRBD1. V was pared by 4 bases and J by 8 bases, with 6 bases of the junction left unmatched. Germline assignment: CDR1 SGHTA and CDR2 FQGNSA. The CDR3 totals 15 residues. The CDR3 sequence is CASSSGQGLHSPLHF. In nucleotides, the CDR3 is TGTGCCAGCAGCTCGGGACAGGGTTTACATTCACCCCTCCACTTT.

This clone was counted a few times. This rearrangement joins TRBV7-2 to TRBJ1-4; TRBD1 aligns across 7 bases. Germline CDR1 and CDR2: SGHTA and FQGNSA. The CDR3 extends over 15 amino acids. V dropped 5 bases and J dropped 8; count of bases not matched to a gene: 11. Written as DNA, the CDR3 is TGTGCCAGCAGCGCTCGACAGGGTGGGCCCGAAAAACTGTTTTTT. It codes for CASSARQGGPEKLFF.

This clone was counted a single time. The V call is TRBV7-2, the J call TRBJ2-5, with no clear D. The DNA end is more similar to TRBJ2-7, so the J call may be wrong. The CDR3 runs 12 residues. Germline-derived CDR1 and CDR2 are SGHTA and FQGNSA. CDR3 loop: CASSSFAYEQYF. The CDR3 bases are TGTGCCAGCAGCTCCTTCGCCTACGAGCAGTACTTC.

This clone was seen more than once but under ten times. The chain is built from TRBV5-1 and TRBJ2-2; 9 bases match TRBD2. The CDR3 has 15 residues. Germline CDR1 SGHRS, CDR2 YFSETQ. V was clipped by 5 bases and J by 3 bases; unmatched bases: 5. CDR3 in DNA: TGCGCCAGCAGTGATGAGCGGGGGGACACCGGGGAGCTGTTTTTT. This gives the protein CASSDERGDTGELFF.